The source of this T cell receptor (beta chain) is a study of early T cells in non-severe SARS-CoV-2 infection. At the level of the study: Unsorted whole-blood RNA was sequenced in bulk, leaving chains unpaired.

The CDR3 contains 14 residues. The V gene lost 1 base and the J gene lost 4 bases, with 8 bases spanning the gap. Attachment of unique molecular identifiers was made to individual cDNA molecules. TCRdb called the 5' RACE reads again in MiXCR, with one record for every CDR3 protein. This sample has some 96,000 distinct CDR3 sequences, with 14% to 15% found just once. This clonotype was counted many times. Its antigen is undetermined. Overall study results and limits: The matching step, a VDJdb search, favored anti-spike CD8 responses and missed private and CD4 specificities.

The chain carries TRBV12-3 or TRBV12-4 and TRBJ2-1, with D uncertain. The TCR originated in an adult who was a healthcare worker with PCR-confirmed SARS-CoV-2 infection or an uninfected control (not recorded which). The sequenced sample consisted of whole blood. The CDR3 protein is CASSLEGKYNEQFF. The CDR3 DNA is TGTGCCAGCAGTTTAGAGGGAAAGTACAATGAGCAGTTCTTC.